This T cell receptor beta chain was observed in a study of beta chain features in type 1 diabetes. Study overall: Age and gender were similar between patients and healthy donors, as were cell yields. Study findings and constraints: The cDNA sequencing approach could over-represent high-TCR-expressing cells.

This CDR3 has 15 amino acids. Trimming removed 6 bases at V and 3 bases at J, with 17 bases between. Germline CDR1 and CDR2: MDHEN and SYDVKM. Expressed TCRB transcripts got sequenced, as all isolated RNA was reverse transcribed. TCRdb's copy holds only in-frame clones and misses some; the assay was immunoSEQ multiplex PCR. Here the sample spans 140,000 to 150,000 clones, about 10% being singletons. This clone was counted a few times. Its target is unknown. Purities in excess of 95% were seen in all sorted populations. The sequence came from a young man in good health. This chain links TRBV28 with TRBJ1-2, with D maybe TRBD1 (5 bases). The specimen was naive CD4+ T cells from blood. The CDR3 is CASSPQVGGYYGYTF. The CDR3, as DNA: TGTGCCAGCAGCCCACAAGTCGGGGGGTACTATGGCTACACCTTC.